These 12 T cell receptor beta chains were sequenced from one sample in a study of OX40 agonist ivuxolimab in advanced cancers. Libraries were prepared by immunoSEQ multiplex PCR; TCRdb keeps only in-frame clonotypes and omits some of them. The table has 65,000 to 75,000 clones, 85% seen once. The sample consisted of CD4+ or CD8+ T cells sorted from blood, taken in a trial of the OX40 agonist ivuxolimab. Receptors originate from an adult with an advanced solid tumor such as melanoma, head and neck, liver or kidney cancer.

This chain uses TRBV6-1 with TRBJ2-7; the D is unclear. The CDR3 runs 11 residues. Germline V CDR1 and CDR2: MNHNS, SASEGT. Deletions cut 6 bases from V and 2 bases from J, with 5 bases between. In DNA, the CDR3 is TGTGCCAGCAGGTCCACCTACGAGCAGTACTTC. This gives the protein CASRSTYEQYF.

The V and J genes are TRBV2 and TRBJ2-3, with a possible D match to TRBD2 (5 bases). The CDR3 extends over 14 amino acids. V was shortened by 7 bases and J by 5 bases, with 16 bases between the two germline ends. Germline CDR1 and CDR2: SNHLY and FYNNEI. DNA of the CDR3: TGTGCCAGCACCGAGTGGAGCGGTGGAGATACGCAGTATTTT. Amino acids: CASTEWSGGDTQYF.

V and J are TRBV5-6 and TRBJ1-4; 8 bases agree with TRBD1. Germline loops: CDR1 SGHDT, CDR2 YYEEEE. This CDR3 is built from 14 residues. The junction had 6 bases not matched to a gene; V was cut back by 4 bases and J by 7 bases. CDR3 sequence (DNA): TGTGCCAGCAGCCCGACAGGGGCTGGTGAAAAACTGTTTTTT. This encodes CASSPTGAGEKLFF.

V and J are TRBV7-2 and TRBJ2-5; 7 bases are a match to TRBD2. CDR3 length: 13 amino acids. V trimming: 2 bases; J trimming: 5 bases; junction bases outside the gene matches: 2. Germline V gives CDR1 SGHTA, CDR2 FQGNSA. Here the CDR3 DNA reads TGTGCCAGCAGCTTATTGGGGGGGGAGACCCAGTACTTC. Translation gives CASSLLGGETQYF.

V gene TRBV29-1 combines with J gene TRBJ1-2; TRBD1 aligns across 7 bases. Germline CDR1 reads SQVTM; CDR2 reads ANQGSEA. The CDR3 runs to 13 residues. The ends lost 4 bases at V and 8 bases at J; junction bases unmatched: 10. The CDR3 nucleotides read TGCAGCGTTGTGGTCGGCAGGGGGTGGGGCTACACCTTC. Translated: CSVVVGRGWGYTF.

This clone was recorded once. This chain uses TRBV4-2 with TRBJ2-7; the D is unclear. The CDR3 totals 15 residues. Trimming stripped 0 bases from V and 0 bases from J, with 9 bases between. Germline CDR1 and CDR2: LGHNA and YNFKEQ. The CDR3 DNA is TGTGCCAGCAGCCAAGATATCCAGAGCTCCTACGAGCAGTACTTC. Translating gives CASSQDIQSSYEQYF.

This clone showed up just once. The CDR3 DNA is TGCGCCAGCAGCTCCCCCTCTAGCGGTGAAGAGACCCAGTACTTC. Translated, it gives CASSSPSSGEETQYF. V is TRBV5-1 and J is TRBJ2-5; 7 nucleotides match TRBD2. Germline lookup yields CDR1 SGHRS and CDR2 YFSETQ. V lost 3 bases and J lost 3; bases outside the gene matches: 8. This CDR3 comprises 15 residues.

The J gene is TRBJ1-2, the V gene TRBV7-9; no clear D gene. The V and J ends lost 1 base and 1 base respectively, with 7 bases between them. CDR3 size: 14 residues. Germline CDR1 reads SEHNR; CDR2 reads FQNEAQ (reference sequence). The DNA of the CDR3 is TGTGCCAGCAGCTTAGGGCCCGATAACTATGGCTACACCTTC. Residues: CASSLGPDNYGYTF.

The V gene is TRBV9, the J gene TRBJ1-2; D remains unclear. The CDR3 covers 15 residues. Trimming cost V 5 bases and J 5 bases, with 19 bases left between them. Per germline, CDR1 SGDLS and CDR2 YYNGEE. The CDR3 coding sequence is TGTGCCAGCAGTTCCCCGACTCGGAGTGATTATGGCTACACCTTC. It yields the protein CASSSPTRSDYGYTF.

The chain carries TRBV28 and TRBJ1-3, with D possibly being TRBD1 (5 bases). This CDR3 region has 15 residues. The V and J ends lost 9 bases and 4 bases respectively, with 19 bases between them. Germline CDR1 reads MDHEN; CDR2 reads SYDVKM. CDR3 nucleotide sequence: TGTGCCAGTTCACGAAGACAGCGCGCCGGAAACACCATATATTTT. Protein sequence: CASSRRQRAGNTIYF.

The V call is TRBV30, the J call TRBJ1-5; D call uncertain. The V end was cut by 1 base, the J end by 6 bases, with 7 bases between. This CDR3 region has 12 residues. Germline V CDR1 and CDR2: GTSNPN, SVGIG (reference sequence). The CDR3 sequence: CAWSAPAQPQHF. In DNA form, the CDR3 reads TGTGCCTGGAGTGCCCCAGCTCAGCCCCAGCATTTT.

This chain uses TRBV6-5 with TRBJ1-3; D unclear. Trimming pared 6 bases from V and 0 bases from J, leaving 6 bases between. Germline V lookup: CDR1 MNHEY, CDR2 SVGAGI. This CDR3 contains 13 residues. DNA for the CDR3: TGTGCCAGCAGGAGCACCTCTGGAAACACCATATATTTT. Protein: CASRSTSGNTIYF.